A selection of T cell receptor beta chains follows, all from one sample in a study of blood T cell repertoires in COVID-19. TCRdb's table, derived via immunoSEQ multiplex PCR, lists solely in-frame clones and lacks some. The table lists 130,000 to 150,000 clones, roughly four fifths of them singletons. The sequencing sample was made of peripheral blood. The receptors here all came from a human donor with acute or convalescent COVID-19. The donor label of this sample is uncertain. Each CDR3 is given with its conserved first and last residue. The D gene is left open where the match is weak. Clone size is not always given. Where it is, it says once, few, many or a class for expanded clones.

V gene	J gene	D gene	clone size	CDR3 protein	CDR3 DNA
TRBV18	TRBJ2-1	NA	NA	CASSLKAGNEQFF	TGTGCCAGCTCACTCAAGGCAGGCAATGAGCAGTTCTTC
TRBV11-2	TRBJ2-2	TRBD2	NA	CASSSSSGLNTGELFF	TGTGCCAGCAGCTCCTCTAGCGGGCTGAACACCGGGGAGCTGTTTTTT
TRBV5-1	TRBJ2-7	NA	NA	CASSFGGRSLWEQYF	TGCGCCAGCAGCTTTGGGGGCAGGTCCCTCTGGGAGCAGTACTTC
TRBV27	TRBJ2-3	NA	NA	CASSLGPATQYF	TGTGCCAGCAGCTTAGGGCCAGCTACGCAGTATTTT
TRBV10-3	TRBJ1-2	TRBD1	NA	CAISAGGQRDYGYTF	TGTGCCATCAGTGCAGGGGGGCAGCGTGACTATGGCTACACCTTC
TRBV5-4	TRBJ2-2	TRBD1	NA	CASSQGQYTGELFF	TGTGCCAGCAGCCAGGGACAGTATACCGGGGAGCTGTTTTTT
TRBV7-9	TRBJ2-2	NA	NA	CASSLVLRAGNTGELFF	TGTGCCAGCAGCCTAGTCCTAAGAGCGGGGAACACCGGGGAGCTGTTTTTT
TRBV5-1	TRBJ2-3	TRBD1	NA	CASSFRDSADTQYF	TGCGCCAGCAGCTTCCGGGACAGCGCAGATACGCAGTATTTT
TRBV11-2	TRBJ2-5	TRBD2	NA	CASSPSGNLQETQYF	TGTGCCAGCAGCCCTAGCGGGAACCTCCAAGAGACCCAGTACTTC
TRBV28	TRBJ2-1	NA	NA	CASSFLSSYNEQFF	TGTGCCAGCAGTTTTCTGAGCTCCTACAATGAGCAGTTCTTC
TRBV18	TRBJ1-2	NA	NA	CASSPVSEGYGYTF	TGTGCCAGCTCACCGGTCTCGGAGGGCTATGGCTACACCTTC
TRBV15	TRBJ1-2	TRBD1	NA	CATSRGGTGGNYGYTF	TGTGCCACCAGCAGAGGCGGGACAGGGGGCAACTATGGCTACACCTTC
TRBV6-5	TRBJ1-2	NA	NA	CASSYSPRRGYGYTF	TGTGCCAGCAGTTACTCGCCACGGCGCGGGTATGGCTACACCTTC
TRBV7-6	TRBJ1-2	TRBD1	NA	CASSLDRGYGYTF	TGTGCCAGCAGCTTAGACAGGGGCTATGGCTACACCTTC
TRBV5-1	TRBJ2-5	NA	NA	CASSLGSSGAETQYF	TGCGCCAGCAGTCTCGGCTCCTCAGGGGCTGAGACCCAGTACTTC
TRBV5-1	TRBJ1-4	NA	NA	CASSLNRENEKLFF	TGCGCCAGCAGCTTGAACAGGGAAAATGAAAAACTGTTTTTT
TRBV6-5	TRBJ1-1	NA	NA	CASTQHNTEAFF	TGTGCCAGCACCCAACACAACACTGAAGCTTTCTTT
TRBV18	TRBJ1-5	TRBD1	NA	CASSHDRVQPQHF	TGTGCCAGCTCACACGACAGGGTCCAGCCCCAGCATTTT
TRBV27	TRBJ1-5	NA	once	CASSPLLREVGNQPQHF	TGTGCCAGCAGTCCCCTCCTACGAGAGGTCGGCAATCAGCCCCAGCATTTT
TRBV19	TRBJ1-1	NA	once	CASSTYDLNTEAFF	TGTGCCAGTAGTACCTACGACTTGAACACTGAAGCTTTCTTT
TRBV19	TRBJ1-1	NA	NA	CASSTGQTNTEAFF	TGTGCCAGTAGTACTGGACAGACGAACACTGAAGCTTTCTTT
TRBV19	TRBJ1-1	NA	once	CASSMHNQRGNTEAFF	TGTGCCAGTAGTATGCACAACCAAAGGGGGAACACTGAAGCTTTCTTT
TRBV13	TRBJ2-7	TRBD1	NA	CASSPRTGRYEQYF	TGTGCCAGCAGCCCCAGGACAGGGCGGTACGAGCAGTACTTC
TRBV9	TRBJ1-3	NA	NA	CASSVSGQTGNTIYF	TGTGCCAGCAGCGTATCCGGACAGACCGGAAACACCATATATTTT
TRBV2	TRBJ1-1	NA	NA	CASSPRGSSNTEAFF	TGTGCCAGCAGTCCCCGAGGCTCGTCGAACACTGAAGCTTTCTTT
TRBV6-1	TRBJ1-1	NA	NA	CASSETGPKAAEAFF	TGTGCCAGCAGTGAAACAGGCCCCAAGGCGGCTGAAGCTTTCTTT
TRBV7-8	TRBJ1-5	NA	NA	CASSLGGGQPQHF	TGTGCCAGCAGCTTAGGAGGAGGTCAGCCCCAGCATTTT
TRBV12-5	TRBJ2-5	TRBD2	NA	CASGPGLARETQYF	TGTGCTAGTGGTCCTGGACTAGCGCGGGAGACCCAGTACTTC
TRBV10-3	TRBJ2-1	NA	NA	CAIARGDSSYNEQFF	TGTGCCATCGCCCGCGGGGACAGCTCCTACAATGAGCAGTTCTTC
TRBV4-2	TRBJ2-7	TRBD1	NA	CASSQEGTGSYEQYF	TGTGCCAGCAGCCAAGAAGGGACAGGGTCCTACGAGCAGTACTTC
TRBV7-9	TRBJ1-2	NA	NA	CASSLQDSYYGYTF	TGTGCCAGCAGCCTCCAGGACAGTTACTATGGCTACACCTTC
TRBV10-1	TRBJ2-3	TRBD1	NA	CASSRQGPGNTQYF	TGCGCCAGCAGCCGACAGGGGCCGGGAAATACGCAGTATTTT
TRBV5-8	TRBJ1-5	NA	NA	CASSLVWGVSNQPQHF	TGTGCCAGCAGCTTGGTATGGGGGGTGAGCAATCAGCCCCAGCATTTT
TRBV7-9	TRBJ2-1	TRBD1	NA	CASSPTRDREGEQFF	TGTGCCAGCAGCCCGACCCGGGACAGGGAGGGTGAGCAGTTCTTC
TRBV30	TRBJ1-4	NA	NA	CAWSSAGKLFF	TGTGCCTGGAGTTCGGCGGGAAAACTGTTTTTT
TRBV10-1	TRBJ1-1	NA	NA	CASSEFQGTTEAFF	TGCGCCAGCAGTGAGTTCCAGGGGACGACTGAAGCTTTCTTT
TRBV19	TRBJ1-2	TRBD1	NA	CASSLLQGGGYTF	TGTGCCAGTAGTCTCCTACAGGGGGGAGGCTACACCTTC